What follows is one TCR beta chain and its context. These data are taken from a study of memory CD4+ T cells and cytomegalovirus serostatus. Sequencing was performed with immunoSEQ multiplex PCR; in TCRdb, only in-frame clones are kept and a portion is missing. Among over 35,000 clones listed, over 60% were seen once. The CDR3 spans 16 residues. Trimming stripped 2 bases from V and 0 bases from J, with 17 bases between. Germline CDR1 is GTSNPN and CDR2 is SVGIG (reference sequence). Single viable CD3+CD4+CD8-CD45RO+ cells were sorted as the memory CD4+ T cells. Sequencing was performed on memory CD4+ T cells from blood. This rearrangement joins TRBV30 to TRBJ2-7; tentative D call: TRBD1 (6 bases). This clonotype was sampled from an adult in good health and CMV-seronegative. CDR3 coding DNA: TGTGCCTGGAGTTACCGGGGACACCTCGCCTCCTACGAGCAGTACTTC. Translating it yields CAWSYRGHLASYEQYF. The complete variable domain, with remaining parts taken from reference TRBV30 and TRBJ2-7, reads SQTIHQWPATLVQPVGSPLSLECTVEGTSNPNLYWYRQAAGRGLQLLFYSVGIGQISSEVPQNLSASRPQDRQFILSSKKLLLSDSGFYLCAWSYRGHLASYEQYFGPGTRLTVT.